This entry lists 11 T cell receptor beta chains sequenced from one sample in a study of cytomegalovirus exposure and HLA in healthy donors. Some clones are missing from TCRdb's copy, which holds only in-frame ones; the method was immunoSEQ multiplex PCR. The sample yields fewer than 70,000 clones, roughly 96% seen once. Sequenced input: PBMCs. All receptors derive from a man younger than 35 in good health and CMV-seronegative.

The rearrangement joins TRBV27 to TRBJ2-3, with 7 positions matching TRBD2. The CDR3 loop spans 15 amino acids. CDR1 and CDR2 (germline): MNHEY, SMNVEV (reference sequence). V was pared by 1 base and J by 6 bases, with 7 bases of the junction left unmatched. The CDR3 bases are TGTGCCAGCAGTTTATTGGGGACTACCACTGATACGCAGTATTTT. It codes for CASSLLGTTTDTQYF.

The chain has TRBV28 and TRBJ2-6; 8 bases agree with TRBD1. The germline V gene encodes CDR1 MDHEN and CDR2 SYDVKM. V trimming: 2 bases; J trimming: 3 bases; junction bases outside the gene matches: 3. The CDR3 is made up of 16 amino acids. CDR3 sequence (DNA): TGTGCCAGCAGTTTAACCGGGACAGGTGGGGCCAACGTCCTGACTTTC. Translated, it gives CASSLTGTGGANVLTF.

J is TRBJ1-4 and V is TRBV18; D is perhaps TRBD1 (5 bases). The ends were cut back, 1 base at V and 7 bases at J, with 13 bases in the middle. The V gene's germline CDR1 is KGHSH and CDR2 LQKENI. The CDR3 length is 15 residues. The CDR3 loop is CASSPQWDFGEKLFF. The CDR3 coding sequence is TGTGCCAGCTCACCACAATGGGACTTTGGTGAAAAACTGTTTTTT.

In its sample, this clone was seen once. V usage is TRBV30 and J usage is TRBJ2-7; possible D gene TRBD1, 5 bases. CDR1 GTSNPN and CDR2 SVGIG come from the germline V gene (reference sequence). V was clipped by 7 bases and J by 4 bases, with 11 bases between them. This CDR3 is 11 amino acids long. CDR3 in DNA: TGTGCCTATCGCGACAGTTACGAGCAGTACTTC. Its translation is CAYRDSYEQYF.

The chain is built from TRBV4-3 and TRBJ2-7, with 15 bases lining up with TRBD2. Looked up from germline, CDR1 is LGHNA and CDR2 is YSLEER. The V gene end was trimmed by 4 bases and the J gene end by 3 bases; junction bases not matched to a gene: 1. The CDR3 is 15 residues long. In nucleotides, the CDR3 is TGCGCCAGCAGCCCGGGACTAGCGGGAGGCTACGAGCAGTACTTC. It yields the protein CASSPGLAGGYEQYF.

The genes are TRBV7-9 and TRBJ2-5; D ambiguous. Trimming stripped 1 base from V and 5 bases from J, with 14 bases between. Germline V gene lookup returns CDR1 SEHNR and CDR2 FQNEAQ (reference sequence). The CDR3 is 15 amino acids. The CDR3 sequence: CASSLGLEVWETQYF. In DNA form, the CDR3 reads TGTGCCAGCAGCTTAGGTCTCGAGGTTTGGGAGACCCAGTACTTC.

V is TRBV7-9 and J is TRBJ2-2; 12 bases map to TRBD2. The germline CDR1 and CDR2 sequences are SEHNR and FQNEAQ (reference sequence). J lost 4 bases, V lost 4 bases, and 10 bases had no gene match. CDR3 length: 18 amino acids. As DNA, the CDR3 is TGTGCCAGCAGCTCTCCACCGGGACTAGCGGGTGCCACCGGGGAGCTGTTTTTT. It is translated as CASSSPPGLAGATGELFF.

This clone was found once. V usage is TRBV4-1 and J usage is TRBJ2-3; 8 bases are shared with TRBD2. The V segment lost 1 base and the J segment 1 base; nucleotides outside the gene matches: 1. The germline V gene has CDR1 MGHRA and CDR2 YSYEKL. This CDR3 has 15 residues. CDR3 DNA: TGCGCCAGCAGCCAAGGGCGGGAGGGCACAGATACGCAGTATTTT. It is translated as CASSQGREGTDTQYF.

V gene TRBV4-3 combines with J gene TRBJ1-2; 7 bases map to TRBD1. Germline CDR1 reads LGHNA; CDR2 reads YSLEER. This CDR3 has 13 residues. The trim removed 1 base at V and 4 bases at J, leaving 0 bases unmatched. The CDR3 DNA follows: TGCGCCAGCAGCCAAGGGACAGGCTATGGCTACACCTTC. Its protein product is CASSQGTGYGYTF.

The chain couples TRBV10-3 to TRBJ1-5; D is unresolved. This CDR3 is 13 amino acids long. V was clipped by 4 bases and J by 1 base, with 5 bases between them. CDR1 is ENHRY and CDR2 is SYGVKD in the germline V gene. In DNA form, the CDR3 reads TGTGCCATCAGTGTTGGCAGCAATCAGCCCCAGCATTTT. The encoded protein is CAISVGSNQPQHF.

CDR3 region: CASSLVTGVNYNEQFF. CDR3 sequence (DNA): TGCGCCAGCAGCTTGGTTACGGGAGTAAACTACAATGAGCAGTTCTTC. The chain combines TRBV5-1 with TRBJ2-1, with a weak D call TRBD2 (6 bases). In germline, CDR1 is SGHRS, CDR2 YFSETQ. V was clipped by 0 bases and J by 3 bases, with 13 bases between them. CDR3 size: 16 residues.